This passage covers 10 T cell receptor beta chains from one sample sequenced in a study of neurological immune-mediated disorders. From the 5' RACE reads, TCRdb called clonotypes with MiXCR, one entry per CDR3 protein. This sample has about 82,000 distinct CDR3 sequences; just over 2.5% occur once, and the top ten carry 0.9% to 1.4%. The sample consisted of PBMCs. These receptor sequences come from a woman in her 30s with multiple sclerosis.

This clonotype was picked up many times. The V call is TRBV12-3 or TRBV12-4, the J call TRBJ2-7; 13 nucleotides match TRBD2. V shed 4 bases, J shed 2 bases, and the junction held 2 bases outside the gene matches. CDR3 length equals 15 residues. DNA for the CDR3: TGTGCCAGCAGTTCCACTAGCGGGAGGGCCTACGAGCAGTACTTC. Residues: CASSSTSGRAYEQYF.

This clonotype was picked up many times. The chain recombines TRBV11-3 with TRBJ2-7; possible D gene TRBD2, 6 bases. There are 13 residues in the CDR3. Between the trimmed V and J ends, which lost 5 bases and 3 bases, there was a span of 11 bases. Germline V gives CDR1 SGHNT, CDR2 YENEEA. CDR3 sequence: CASSRKEGYEQYF. The CDR3 region has the DNA TGTGCCAGCAGCCGGAAGGAGGGCTACGAGCAGTACTTC.

This clonotype has a count of ten or more. The chain recombines TRBV11-2 with TRBJ1-2; D perhaps matches TRBD1 (5 bases). Deletions cut 2 bases from V and 4 bases from J, with 14 bases between. The length of the CDR3 is 15 residues. The germline V gene encodes CDR1 SGHAT and CDR2 FQNNGV. CDR3 DNA sequence: TGTGCCAGCAGCTTATCTGCAGGGTCCGGCTATGGCTACACCTTC. It codes for CASSLSAGSGYGYTF.

This clonotype was detected ten times or more. The CDR3 here is CSAPLAGSYNEQFF. The CDR3 DNA follows: TGCAGTGCTCCCCTAGCAGGCTCCTACAATGAGCAGTTCTTC. The chain is built from TRBV20-1 and TRBJ2-1; D possibly corresponds to TRBD2 (5 bases). This CDR3 has 14 residues. Looked up from germline, CDR1 is DFQATT and CDR2 is SNEGSKA (reference sequence). V gave up 5 bases and J gave up 0 bases, with 11 bases separating them.

This clonotype was observed many times. J is TRBJ2-1 and V is TRBV9; D not certain. Per germline, CDR1 SGDLS and CDR2 YYNGEE. The ends were cut back, 0 bases at V and 4 bases at J, with 8 bases in the middle. The CDR3 extends over 14 amino acids. CDR3 sequence (DNA): TGTGCCAGCAGCGTAGGTGGCGGATACAATGAGCAGTTCTTC. Translating it yields CASSVGGGYNEQFF.

This clonotype was detected ten times or more. This may stem from a read error, because a much larger clone lies one nucleotide away. This chain uses TRBV18 with TRBJ1-5; D is unresolved. In germline, CDR1 is KGHSH, CDR2 LQKENI. There are 14 residues in the CDR3. The CDR3: CASSPGQINQHQHF. In DNA form, the CDR3 reads TGTGCCAGCTCACCGGGCCAGATTAATCAGCACCAGCATTTT.

This clonotype has a count of ten or more. V gene TRBV7-9 combines with J gene TRBJ2-3; no definite D call. Germline V lookup: CDR1 SEHNR, CDR2 FQNEAQ (reference sequence). This CDR3 is built from 14 residues. V was cut by 2 bases and J by 2 bases, with 8 bases left in between. The chain's CDR3 is CASSLRQDTDTQYF. The CDR3 DNA reads as TGTGCCAGCAGCTTAAGGCAGGACACAGATACGCAGTATTTT.

This clonotype was detected many times. The rearrangement joins TRBV25-1 to TRBJ2-1, with D perhaps TRBD2 (5 bases). CDR1 and CDR2 (germline): MGHDK, SYGVNS. Trimming pared 4 bases from V and 7 bases from J, leaving 5 bases between. The CDR3 extends over 11 amino acids. CDR3 residues: CASSGGNEQFF. The CDR3 DNA is TGTGCCAGCAGTGGAGGGAATGAGCAGTTCTTC.

This clonotype was seen many times. The J gene is TRBJ2-1, the V gene TRBV7-2; D gene ambiguous. The V end lost 1 base, the J end lost 2 bases, and 6 bases lay between the germline ends. The CDR3 is 14 residues long. Per germline, CDR1 SGHTA and CDR2 FQGNSA. The CDR3 spells CASSLGPPYNEQFF. The CDR3, as DNA: TGTGCCAGCAGCTTAGGGCCACCCTACAATGAGCAGTTCTTC.

There are many counts of this clonotype. The chain is built from TRBV30 and TRBJ1-1; D is undetermined. Germline assignment: CDR1 GTSNPN and CDR2 SVGIG (reference sequence). The CDR3 is 11 residues long. V was trimmed by 5 bases and J by 4 bases, leaving 8 bases between them. CDR3: CAWRRITEAFF. Here the CDR3 DNA reads TGTGCCTGGCGGCGGATCACTGAAGCTTTCTTT. The full variable domain, rest sourced from reference TRBV30 and TRBJ1-1, is SQTIHQWPATLVQPVGSPLSLECTVEGTSNPNLYWYRQAAGRGLQLLFYSVGIGQISSEVPQNLSASRPQDRQFILSSKKLLLSDSGFYLCAWRRITEAFFGQGTRLTVV.